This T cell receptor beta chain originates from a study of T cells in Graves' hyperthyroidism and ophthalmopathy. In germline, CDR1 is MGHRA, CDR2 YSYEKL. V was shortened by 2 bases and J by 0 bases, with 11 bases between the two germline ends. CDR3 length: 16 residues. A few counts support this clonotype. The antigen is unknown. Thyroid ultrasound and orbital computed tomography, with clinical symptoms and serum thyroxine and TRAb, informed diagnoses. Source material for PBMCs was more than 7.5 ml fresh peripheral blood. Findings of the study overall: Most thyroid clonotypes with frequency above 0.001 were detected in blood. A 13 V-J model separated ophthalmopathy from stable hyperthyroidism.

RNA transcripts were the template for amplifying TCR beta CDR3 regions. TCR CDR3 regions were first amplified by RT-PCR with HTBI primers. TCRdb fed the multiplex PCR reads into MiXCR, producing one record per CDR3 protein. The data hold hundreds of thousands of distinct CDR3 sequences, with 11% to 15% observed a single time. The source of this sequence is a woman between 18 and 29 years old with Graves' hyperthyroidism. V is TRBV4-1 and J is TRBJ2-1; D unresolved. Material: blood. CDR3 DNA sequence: TGCGCCAGCAGCCAACCCCGACGGAGCTCCTACAATGAGCAGTTCTTC. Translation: CASSQPRRSSYNEQFF.